The 6 T cell receptor beta chains below all came from one sample that was sequenced in a study of blood T cell repertoires in COVID-19. Libraries were prepared by immunoSEQ multiplex PCR; TCRdb keeps only in-frame clonotypes and omits some of them. The sample has around 260,000 clones, around nine tenths seen once. Sequencing was performed on peripheral blood. Every receptor here comes from a woman between 65 and 79 years old with COVID-19, enrolled during active disease.

This sequence joins TRBV7-2 and TRBJ2-5; D gene ambiguous. CDR1 and CDR2 from the germline V gene are SGHTA and FQGNSA. V lost 5 bases and J 4 bases, leaving 17 bases between the germline ends. CDR3 length equals 15 residues. The CDR3 DNA is TGTGCCAGCAGCCAGCTCGCGGCTAGTGGAGAGACCCAGTACTTC. Translated: CASSQLAASGETQYF.

This clone was found once. The V gene is TRBV11-2, the J gene TRBJ2-5; 8 nucleotides line up with TRBD1. The ends lost 5 bases at V and 5 bases at J; junction bases unmatched: 4. CDR1 is SGHAT and CDR2 is FQNNGV in the germline V gene. The CDR3 totals 13 residues. DNA of the CDR3: TGTGCCAGCAGCCCCCAGGGGGCGGAGACCCAGTACTTC. Translated, it gives CASSPQGAETQYF.

The V and J genes are TRBV4-2 and TRBJ2-7; 12 bases align to TRBD2. Germline V CDR1 and CDR2: LGHNA, YNFKEQ. V was pared by 1 base and J by 3 bases, with 1 base of the junction left unmatched. The CDR3 sequence is 15 residues long. The CDR3 loop reads CASSQGTSGIYEQYF. The CDR3 DNA reads TGTGCCAGCAGCCAAGGGACTAGCGGGATCTACGAGCAGTACTTC.

V and J are TRBV5-1 and TRBJ1-2, with D hard to call. Germline values: CDR1 SGHRS, CDR2 YFSETQ. CDR3 length: 12 amino acids. V lost 4 bases and J 2 bases, leaving 6 bases between the germline ends. CDR3 sequence reads: CASSTVNYGYTF. CDR3 DNA: TGCGCCAGCAGCACAGTCAACTATGGCTACACCTTC.

The chain couples TRBV19 to TRBJ1-5; no firm D call. The V end lost 6 bases, the J end lost 0 bases, and 12 bases lay between the germline ends. Germline lookup yields CDR1 LNHDA and CDR2 SQIVND (reference sequence). The CDR3 consists of 15 residues. CDR3 in DNA: TGTGCCAGTAGAACAGAAATCTATAGCAATCAGCCCCAGCATTTT. Protein: CASRTEIYSNQPQHF.

The chain employs TRBV5-6 and TRBJ2-6; D is unresolved. V shed 4 bases and J shed 4 bases, with 15 bases lying between them. CDR1 and CDR2 from the germline V gene are SGHDT and YYEEEE. CDR3 size: 16 residues. CDR3 nucleotide sequence: TGTGCCAGCAGCCGTTACTCCCCGCAAGGGGCCAACGTCCTGACTTTC. Its translation: CASSRYSPQGANVLTF.